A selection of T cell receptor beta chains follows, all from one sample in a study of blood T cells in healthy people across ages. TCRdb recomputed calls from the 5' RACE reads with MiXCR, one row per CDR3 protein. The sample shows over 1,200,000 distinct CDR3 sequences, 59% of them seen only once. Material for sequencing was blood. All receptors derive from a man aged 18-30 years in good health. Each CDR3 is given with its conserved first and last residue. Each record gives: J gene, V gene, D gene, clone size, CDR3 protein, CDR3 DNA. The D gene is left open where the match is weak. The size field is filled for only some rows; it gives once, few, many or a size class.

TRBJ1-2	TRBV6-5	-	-	CASSPNGDGYTF	TGTGCCAGCAGTCCAAACGGAGATGGCTACACCTTC
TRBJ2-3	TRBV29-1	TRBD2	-	CSALEREPDTQYF	TGCAGCGCCCTGGAGCGGGAGCCAGATACGCAGTATTTT
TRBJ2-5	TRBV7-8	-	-	CASRPLNTAYQETQYF	TGTGCCAGCAGACCATTAAATACAGCGTACCAAGAGACCCAGTACTTC
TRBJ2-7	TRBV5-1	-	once	CASSDRLGVDEQYF	TGCGCCAGCTCGGATAGATTGGGGGTGGACGAGCAGTACTTC
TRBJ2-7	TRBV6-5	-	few	CASIGELYEQYF	TGTGCCAGCATCGGTGAACTCTACGAGCAGTACTTC
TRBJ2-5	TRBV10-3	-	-	CAISSELETQYF	TGTGCCATCAGCTCCGAATTGGAGACCCAGTACTTC
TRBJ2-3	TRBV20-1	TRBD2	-	CSAGLAGGPKQYF	TGCAGTGCTGGACTAGCGGGAGGGCCGAAGCAGTATTTT
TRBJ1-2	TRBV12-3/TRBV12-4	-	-	CASSLAGGFYGYTF	TGTGCCAGCAGTTTAGCAGGGGGGTTCTATGGCTACACCTTC
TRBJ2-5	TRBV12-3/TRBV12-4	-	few	CASRDSPGTQYF	TGTGCCAGCAGGGACAGCCCGGGGACCCAGTACTTC
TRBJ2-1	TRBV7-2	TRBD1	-	CASSLRQGDNEQVF	TGTGCCAGCAGCTTAAGACAGGGGGACAATGAGCAGGTCTTC
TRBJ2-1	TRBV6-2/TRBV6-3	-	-	CASSLTKTPLGNEQFF	TGTGCCAGCAGTCTAACTAAAACCCCCTTGGGGAATGAGCAGTTCTTC
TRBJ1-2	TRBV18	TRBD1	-	CASSPGGQEAYGYTF	TGTGCCAGCTCACCAGGAGGACAGGAAGCGTATGGCTACACCTTC
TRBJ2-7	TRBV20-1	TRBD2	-	CSARDGSGGVPEQYF	TGCAGTGCTAGAGATGGCAGCGGGGGGGTCCCCGAGCAGTACTTC
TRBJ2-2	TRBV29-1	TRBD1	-	CSAVTGSGELFF	TGCAGCGCGGTGACAGGGAGCGGGGAGCTGTTTTTT
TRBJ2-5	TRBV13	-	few	CASSNSVLAQETQYF	TGTGCCAGCAGCAATTCGGTCCTGGCTCAAGAGACCCAGTACTTC
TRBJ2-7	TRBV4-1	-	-	CASSQEPPGPYEQYF	TGCGCCAGCAGCCAAGAGCCCCCAGGTCCTTACGAGCAGTACTTC
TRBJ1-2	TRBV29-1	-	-	CSVEVGERGYTF	TGCAGCGTTGAAGTAGGGGAGCGTGGCTACACCTTC
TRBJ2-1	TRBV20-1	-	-	CSGVRATYNEQFF	TGCAGTGGAGTTCGAGCGACCTACAATGAGCAGTTCTTC
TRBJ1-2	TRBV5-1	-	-	CASIPSDYGYTF	TGCGCCAGCATCCCTTCCGATTATGGCTACACCTTC
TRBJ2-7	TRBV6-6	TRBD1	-	CASSGYRGSSYEQYF	TGTGCCAGCAGTGGGTACAGGGGTTCCTCCTACGAGCAGTACTTC
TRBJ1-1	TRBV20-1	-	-	CSARDPRTLSRTEAFF	TGCAGTGCTAGGGACCCACGGACCCTATCGAGGACTGAAGCTTTCTTT
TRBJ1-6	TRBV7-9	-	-	CASSLARPHSPLHF	TGTGCCAGCAGCTTAGCGAGGCCTCACTCACCCCTCCACTTT
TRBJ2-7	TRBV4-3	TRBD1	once	CASSQDQGENNYEQYF	TGCGCCAGCAGCCAAGACCAGGGGGAGAACAACTACGAGCAGTACTTC
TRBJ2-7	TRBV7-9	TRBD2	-	CASSYRWGTSGRNRSYEQYF	TGCGCCAGCAGCTACAGGTGGGGGACTAGCGGGAGAAATAGATCCTACGAGCAGTACTTC
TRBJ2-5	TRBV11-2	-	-	CASSLGDSGYQETQYF	TGTGCCAGCAGCTTAGGGGACTCCGGGTACCAAGAGACCCAGTACTTC
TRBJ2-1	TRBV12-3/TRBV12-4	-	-	CASSLMAPGQEQFF	TGTGCCAGCAGTTTAATGGCCCCCGGACAGGAGCAGTTCTTC
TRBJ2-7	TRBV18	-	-	CASSPENTGSYEQYF	TGTGCCAGCTCACCCGAGAATACCGGCTCCTACGAGCAGTACTTC
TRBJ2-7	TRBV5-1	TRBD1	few	CASRRNWDSYYEQYF	TGCGCCAGCAGGCGAAATTGGGACAGCTACTACGAGCAGTACTTC
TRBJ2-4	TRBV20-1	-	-	CSASRGWNKNIQYF	TGCAGTGCTAGCCGGGGGTGGAACAAAAACATTCAGTACTTC
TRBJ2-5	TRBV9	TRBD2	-	CASSPRGSGVETQYF	TGTGCCAGCAGCCCCCGGGGTAGCGGGGTGGAGACCCAGTACTTC
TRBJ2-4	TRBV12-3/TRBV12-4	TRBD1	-	CASSSAGTGVWEQYF	TGTGCCAGCAGTTCAGCCGGGACAGGGGTGTGGGAGCAGTACTTC
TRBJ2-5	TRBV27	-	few	CASSLLGSRETQYF	TGTGCCAGCAGTTTACTGGGTAGCAGAGAGACCCAGTACTTC
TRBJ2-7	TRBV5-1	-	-	CASSLGLGAKNEQYF	TGCGCCAGCAGCTTGGGTCTGGGGGCCAAAAACGAGCAGTACTTC
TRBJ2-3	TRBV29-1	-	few	CSVEYPNGGDTQYF	TGCAGCGTTGAATACCCAAATGGGGGAGATACGCAGTATTTT
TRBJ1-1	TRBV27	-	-	CASSLSLAGNTEAFF	TGTGCCAGCAGTTTATCACTAGCAGGGAACACTGAAGCTTTCTTT
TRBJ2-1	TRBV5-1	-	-	CASSLGSGTGKWHEQFF	TGCGCCAGCAGCTTAGGTTCCGGGACTGGGAAGTGGCATGAGCAGTTCTTC
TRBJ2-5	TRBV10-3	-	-	CAISGTSETGEYQETQYF	TGTGCCATCAGTGGAACTAGCGAAACAGGGGAGTACCAAGAGACCCAGTACTTC
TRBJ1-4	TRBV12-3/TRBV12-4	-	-	CASSSAGRNEKLFF	TGTGCCAGCAGTTCCGCGGGGAGGAATGAAAAACTGTTTTTT
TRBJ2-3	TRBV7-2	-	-	CASSYQLGSTDTQYF	TGTGCCAGCAGCTACCAACTCGGGTCCACAGATACGCAGTATTTT
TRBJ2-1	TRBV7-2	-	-	CASSLLRGGHSGDEQFF	TGTGCCAGCAGCTTATTGAGAGGGGGGCACTCGGGGGATGAGCAGTTCTTC
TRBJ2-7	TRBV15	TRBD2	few	CATSPERFSAGITYEQYF	TGTGCCACCAGCCCTGAGAGGTTTTCAGCGGGAATAACCTACGAGCAGTACTTC
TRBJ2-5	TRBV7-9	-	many	CASSLSYQETQYF	TGTGCCAGCAGCCTTTCGTACCAAGAGACCCAGTACTTC
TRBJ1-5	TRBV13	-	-	CASTRLGSNQPQHF	TGTGCCAGCACAAGGCTGGGTAGCAATCAGCCCCAGCATTTT
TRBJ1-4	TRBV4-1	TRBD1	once	CAGSQDHLRQGIHEKLFF	TGCGCCGGCAGCCAAGACCACCTCAGACAGGGCATACACGAAAAACTGTTTTTT
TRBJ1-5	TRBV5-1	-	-	CASSLEGEGQPQHF	TGCGCCAGCAGCTTGGAGGGGGAAGGGCAGCCCCAGCATTTT
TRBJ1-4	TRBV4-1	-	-	CASSQAANEKLFF	TGCGCCAGCAGCCAGGCGGCTAATGAAAAACTGTTTTTT
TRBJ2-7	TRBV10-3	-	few	CAINPTDGPYEQYF	TGTGCCATCAACCCCACGGACGGGCCATACGAGCAGTACTTC
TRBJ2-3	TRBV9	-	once	CASNSISDTQYF	TGTGCCAGCAACTCGATCTCCGATACGCAGTATTTT
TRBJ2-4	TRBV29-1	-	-	CSVVDNEQYF	TGCAGCGTTGTGGACAATGAGCAGTACTTC
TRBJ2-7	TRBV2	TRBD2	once	CASRTSGFYEQYF	TGTGCCTCCAGGACTAGCGGGTTCTACGAGCAGTACTTC
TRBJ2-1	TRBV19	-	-	CASSIDLVNEQFF	TGTGCCAGTAGTATAGATCTGGTGAATGAGCAGTTCTTC
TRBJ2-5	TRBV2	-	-	CALLPLEGKETQYF	TGTGCCTTACTCCCTCTGGAGGGAAAAGAGACCCAGTACTTC
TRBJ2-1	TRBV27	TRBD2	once	CASSSLGLAGGNNEQFF	TGTGCCAGCAGTTCACTGGGACTAGCGGGAGGGAACAATGAGCAGTTCTTC
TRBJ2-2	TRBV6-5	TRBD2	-	CASSYSLAGGTGELFF	TGTGCCAGCAGTTACTCCCTAGCGGGAGGAACCGGGGAGCTGTTTTTT